This T cell receptor (beta chain) appears in the sequencing data of a study of T cells in Graves' hyperthyroidism and ophthalmopathy. General study results and limits: Researchers found most expanded thyroid clonotypes above 0.001 in blood as well.

It was RNA transcripts that yielded the amplified TCR beta CDR3 regions. The HTBI primer set drove a first-round RT-PCR of the TCR CDR3. TCRdb analysed the multiplex PCR reads with MiXCR anew, one entry per CDR3 protein. The table records about 500,000 distinct CDR3 sequences, around 43% of them present only once. Germline V gene data show CDR1 as SNHLY and CDR2 as FYNNEI. The CDR3 consists of 14 residues. Trimming removed 6 bases from V and 9 bases from J; junction bases left unmatched: 10. Any patient presenting with uncontrolled infection, other autoimmune disease, pregnancy or lactation was left out. Orbital computed tomography and thyroid ultrasound, together with serum TRAb and thyroxine and clinical symptoms, were used for diagnoses. On this clonotype: Its antigen remains unknown.

The rearrangement links TRBV2 to TRBJ2-5, with 10 positions matching TRBD1. This TCR was recovered from an adult woman with Graves' disease, either hyperthyroidism or ophthalmopathy (not recorded which). The sample was peripheral blood or thyroid tissue (not recorded which). In nucleotides, the CDR3 is TGTGCCAGCAGCGGAGACAGGGGGCTTCAGCCCCAGTACTTC. It yields the protein CASSGDRGLQPQYF.